The 5 T cell receptor beta chains reported below all come from one sample, sequenced in a study of long-term antiretroviral therapy in people with HIV. With survey level as its setting, the immunoSEQ assay was v3.0. TCRdb's table, derived via immunoSEQ multiplex PCR, lists solely in-frame clones and lacks some. Of roughly 12,000 clones listed, around 80% are singletons. The specimen was unsorted PBMCs, collected 1.2 years after starting antiretroviral therapy. The source is a man between 35 and 55 years old with HIV.

J is TRBJ1-1 and V is TRBV7-9, with TRBD1 matching over 9 bases. V shed 1 base, J shed 3 bases, and the junction held 6 bases outside the gene matches. Germline values: CDR1 SEHNR, CDR2 FQNEAQ (reference sequence). The CDR3 totals 16 residues. The CDR3 DNA follows: TGTGCCAGCAGCTTAGGCGGGACAGGGATCGACACTGAAGCTTTCTTT. This codes for CASSLGGTGIDTEAFF. Based on the CDR3 plus reference TRBV7-9 and TRBJ1-1, the full variable domain is DTGVSQNPRHKITKRGQNVTFRCDPISEHNRLYWYRQTLGQGPEFLTYFQNEAQLEKSRLLSDRFSAERPKGSFSTLEIQRTEQGDSAMYLCASSLGGTGIDTEAFFGQGTRLTVV.

CDR3 residues: CATSRDGGVTDTQYF. The CDR3 nucleotides read TGTGCCACCAGCAGAGATGGGGGGGTCACAGATACGCAGTATTTT. V usage is TRBV15 and J usage is TRBJ2-3; 7 bases are shared with TRBD2. The CDR3 consists of 15 residues. Germline V gives CDR1 LNHNV, CDR2 YYDKDF (reference sequence). J lost 2 bases, V lost 0 bases, and 2 bases had no gene match.

V and J are TRBV5-4 and TRBJ2-7; 11 bases are a match to TRBD1. The CDR3 totals 15 residues. V was clipped by 3 bases and J by 7 bases; unmatched bases: 9. Looked up from germline, CDR1 is SGHNT and CDR2 is YYREEE (reference sequence). CDR3 amino acids: CASSSGGQGGLEQYF. The DNA of the CDR3 is TGTGCCAGCAGCTCAGGGGGACAGGGGGGCCTAGAGCAGTACTTC.

The rearrangement links TRBV4-3 to TRBJ2-5; D is tentatively TRBD1 or TRBD2 (5 bases each). CDR3 length: 15 residues. Germline lookup yields CDR1 LGHNA and CDR2 YSLEER. Trimming took 4 bases from V and 3 from J, leaving 15 bases between them. The chain's CDR3 is CASSRRAGSEETQYF. In DNA form, the CDR3 reads TGCGCCAGCAGCCGCAGGGCGGGCAGTGAAGAGACCCAGTACTTC.

The table lists this clone with a few counts. The chain carries TRBV14 and TRBJ1-1, with D hard to call. Germline CDR1 reads SGHDN; CDR2 reads FVKESK. V was pared by 6 bases and J by 5 bases, with 16 bases between. The CDR3 totals 14 residues. The CDR3 DNA sequence: TGTGCCAGCAGTTTTCAAGTAGGGCTAACTGAAGCTTTCTTT. Its protein is CASSFQVGLTEAFF.